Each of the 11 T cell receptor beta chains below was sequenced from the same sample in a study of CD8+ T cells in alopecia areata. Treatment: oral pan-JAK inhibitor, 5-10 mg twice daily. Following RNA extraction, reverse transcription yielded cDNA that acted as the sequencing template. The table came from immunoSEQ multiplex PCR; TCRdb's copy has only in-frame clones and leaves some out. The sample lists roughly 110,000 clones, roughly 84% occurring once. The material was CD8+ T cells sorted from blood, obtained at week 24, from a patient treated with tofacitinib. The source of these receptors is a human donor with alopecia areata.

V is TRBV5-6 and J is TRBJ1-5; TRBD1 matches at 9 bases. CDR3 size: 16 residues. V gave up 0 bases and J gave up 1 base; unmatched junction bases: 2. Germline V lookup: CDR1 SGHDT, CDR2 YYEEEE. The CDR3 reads CASSLEGTGSNQPQHF. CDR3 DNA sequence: TGTGCCAGCAGCTTGGAAGGGACAGGGAGCAATCAGCCCCAGCATTTT.

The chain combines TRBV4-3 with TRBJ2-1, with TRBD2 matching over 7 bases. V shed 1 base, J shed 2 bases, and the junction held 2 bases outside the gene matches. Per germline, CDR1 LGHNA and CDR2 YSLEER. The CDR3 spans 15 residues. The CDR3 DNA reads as TGCGCCAGCAGCCAAGGCGGGGGTACCTACAATGAGCAGTTCTTC. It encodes CASSQGGGTYNEQFF.

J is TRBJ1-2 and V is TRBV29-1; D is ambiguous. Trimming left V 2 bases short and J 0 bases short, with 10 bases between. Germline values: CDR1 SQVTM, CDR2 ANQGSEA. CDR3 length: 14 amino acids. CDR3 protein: CSVERLVPNYGYTF. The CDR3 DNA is TGCAGCGTTGAACGACTGGTCCCTAACTATGGCTACACCTTC.

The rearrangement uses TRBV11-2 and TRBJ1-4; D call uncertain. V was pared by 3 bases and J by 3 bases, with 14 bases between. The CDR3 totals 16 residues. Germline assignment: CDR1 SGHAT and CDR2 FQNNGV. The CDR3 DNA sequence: TGTGCCAGCAGCTTTTCGGAGAAGCGGGCTAATGAAAAACTGTTTTTT. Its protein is CASSFSEKRANEKLFF.

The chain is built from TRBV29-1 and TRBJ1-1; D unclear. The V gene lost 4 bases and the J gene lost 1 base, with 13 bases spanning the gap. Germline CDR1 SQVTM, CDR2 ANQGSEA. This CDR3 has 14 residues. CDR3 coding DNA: TGCAGCGTTGCCTCCGCGGGAAGGAACACTGAAGCTTTCTTT. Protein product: CSVASAGRNTEAFF.

CDR3 nucleotide sequence: TGCGCCAGCAGCTTACCGGACAGGGGGCTTAGAGAGACCCAGTACTTC. Its translation is CASSLPDRGLRETQYF. The chain is built from TRBV5-1 and TRBJ2-5, with 11 positions matching TRBD1. The ends lost 2 bases at V and 4 bases at J; junction bases unmatched: 7. The CDR3 totals 16 residues. Germline V gene data show CDR1 as SGHRS and CDR2 as YFSETQ.

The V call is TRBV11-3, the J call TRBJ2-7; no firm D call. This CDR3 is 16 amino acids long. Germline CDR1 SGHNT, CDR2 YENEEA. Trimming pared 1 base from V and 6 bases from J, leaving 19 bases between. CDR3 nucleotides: TGTGCCAGCAGCTTAGCCCCGGTTGGTCGGGTTTTCGAGCAGTACTTC. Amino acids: CASSLAPVGRVFEQYF.

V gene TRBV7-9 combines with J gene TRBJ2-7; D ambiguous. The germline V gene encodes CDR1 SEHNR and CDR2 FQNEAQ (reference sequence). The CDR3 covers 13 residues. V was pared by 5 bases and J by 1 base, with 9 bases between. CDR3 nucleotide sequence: TGTGCCAGCAGCCCACCCTCATCCTACGAGCAGTACTTC. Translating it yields CASSPPSSYEQYF.

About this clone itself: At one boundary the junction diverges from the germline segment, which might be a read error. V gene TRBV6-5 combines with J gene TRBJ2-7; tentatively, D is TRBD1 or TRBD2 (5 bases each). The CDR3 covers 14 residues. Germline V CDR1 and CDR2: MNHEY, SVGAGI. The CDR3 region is CASRQTIGAQKEFF. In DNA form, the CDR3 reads TGTGCCAGCAGACAGACAATCGGGGCCCAAAAAGAATTCTTC.

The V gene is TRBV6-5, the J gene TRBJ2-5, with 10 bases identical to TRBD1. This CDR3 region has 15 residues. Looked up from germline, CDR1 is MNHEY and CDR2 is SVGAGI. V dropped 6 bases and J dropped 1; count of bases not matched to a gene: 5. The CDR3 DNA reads TGTGCCAGCAGGAGAGGACAGGGGGGCCAAGAGACCCAGTACTTC. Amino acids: CASRRGQGGQETQYF.

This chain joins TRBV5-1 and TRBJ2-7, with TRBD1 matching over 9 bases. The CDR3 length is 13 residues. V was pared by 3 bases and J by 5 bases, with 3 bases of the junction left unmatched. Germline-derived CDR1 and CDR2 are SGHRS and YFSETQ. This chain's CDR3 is CASSSDRGNEQYF. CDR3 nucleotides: TGCGCCAGCAGCTCCGACAGGGGGAACGAGCAGTACTTC.